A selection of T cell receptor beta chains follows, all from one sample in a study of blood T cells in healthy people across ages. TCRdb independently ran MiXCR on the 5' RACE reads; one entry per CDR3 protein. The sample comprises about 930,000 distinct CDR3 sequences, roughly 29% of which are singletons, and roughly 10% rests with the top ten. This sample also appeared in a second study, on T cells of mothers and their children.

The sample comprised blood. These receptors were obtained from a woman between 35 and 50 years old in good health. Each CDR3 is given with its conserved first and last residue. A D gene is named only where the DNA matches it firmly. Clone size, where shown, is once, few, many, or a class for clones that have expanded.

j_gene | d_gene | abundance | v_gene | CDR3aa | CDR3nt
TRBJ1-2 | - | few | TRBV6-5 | CASSCSTTVYGYTF | TGTGCCAGCAGTTGCTCGACGACTGTCTATGGCTACACCTTC
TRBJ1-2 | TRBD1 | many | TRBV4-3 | CASSPLLGGDYGYTF | TGCGCCAGCAGCCCTCTGTTAGGGGGCGACTATGGCTACACCTTC
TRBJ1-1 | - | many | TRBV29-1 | CSVEPLMNTEAFF | TGCAGCGTAGAGCCCTTAATGAACACTGAAGCTTTCTTT
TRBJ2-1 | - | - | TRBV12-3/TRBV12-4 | CASSLESDNEQFF | TGTGCCAGCAGTTTGGAGAGTGACAATGAGCAGTTCTTC
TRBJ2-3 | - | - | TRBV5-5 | CASSCRENTQYF | TGTGCCAGCAGCTGTAGAGAGAATACGCAGTATTTT
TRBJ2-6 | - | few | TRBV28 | CATSGAGSGANVLTF | TGCGCTACCTCGGGGGCCGGGAGTGGGGCCAACGTCCTGACTTTC
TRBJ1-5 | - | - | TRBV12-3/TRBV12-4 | CASSFGQPQHF | TGTGCCAGCAGTTTTGGACAGCCCCAGCATTTT
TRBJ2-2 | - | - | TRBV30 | CAWSPRGNTGELFF | TGTGCCTGGAGTCCCCGGGGAAACACCGGGGAGCTGTTTTTT
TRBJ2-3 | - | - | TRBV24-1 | CATSDLGFSDTQYF | TGTGCCACCAGTGATTTAGGATTTTCAGATACGCAGTATTTT
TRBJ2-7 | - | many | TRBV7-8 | CASSRGPVWEYEQYF | TGTGCCAGCAGCCGCGGGCCGGTATGGGAATACGAGCAGTACTTC
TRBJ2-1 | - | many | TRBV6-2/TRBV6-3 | CASSWRIGGGNEQFF | TGTGCCAGCAGCTGGAGGATTGGAGGGGGCAATGAGCAGTTCTTC
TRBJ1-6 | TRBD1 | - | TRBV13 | CASRLGGGYDSPLHF | TGTGCCAGCAGATTGGGAGGGGGCTACGATTCACCCCTCCACTTT
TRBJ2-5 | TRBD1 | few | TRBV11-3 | CASSSRTGADQETQYF | TGTGCCAGCAGCTCCCGGACAGGGGCAGACCAAGAGACCCAGTACTTC
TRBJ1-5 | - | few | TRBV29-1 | CSVEGDFGQPQHF | TGCAGCGTTGAAGGGGACTTCGGTCAGCCCCAGCATTTT
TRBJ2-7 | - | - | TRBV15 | CATSRAPTGSSYEQYF | TGTGCCACCAGCAGAGCACCGACAGGTTCCTCCTACGAGCAGTACTTC
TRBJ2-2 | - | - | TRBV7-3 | CASSPLGADTGELFF | TGTGCCAGCAGCCCATTGGGGGCGGACACCGGGGAGCTGTTTTTT
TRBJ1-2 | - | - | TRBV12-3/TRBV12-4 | CASSLFGTQEHGYTF | TGTGCCAGCAGTTTATTCGGGACACAAGAGCATGGCTACACCTTC
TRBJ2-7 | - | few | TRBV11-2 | CASGDITYEQYF | TGTGCCAGCGGGGACATCACCTACGAGCAGTACTTC
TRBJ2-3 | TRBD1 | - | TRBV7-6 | CASSRDSSRVTQYF | TGTGCCAGCAGCAGGGACAGTTCTCGGGTGACGCAGTATTTT
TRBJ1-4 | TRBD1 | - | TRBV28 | CASSLHRGRSNEKLFF | TGTGCCAGCAGTTTACACAGGGGGCGGTCTAATGAAAAACTGTTTTTT
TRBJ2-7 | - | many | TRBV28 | CASSLVTFQALLKGYEQYF | TGTGCCAGCAGTTTAGTCACGTTTCAGGCACTCCTAAAGGGGTACGAGCAGTACTTC